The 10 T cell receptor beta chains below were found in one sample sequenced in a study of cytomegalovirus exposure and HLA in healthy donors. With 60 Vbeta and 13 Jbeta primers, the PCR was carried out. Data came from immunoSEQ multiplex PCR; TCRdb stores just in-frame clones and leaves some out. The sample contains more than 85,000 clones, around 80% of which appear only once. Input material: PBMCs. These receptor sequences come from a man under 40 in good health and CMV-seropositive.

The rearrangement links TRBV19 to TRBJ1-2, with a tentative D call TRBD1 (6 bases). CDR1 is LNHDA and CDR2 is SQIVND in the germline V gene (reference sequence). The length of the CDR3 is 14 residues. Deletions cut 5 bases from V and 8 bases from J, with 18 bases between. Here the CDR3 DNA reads TGTGCCAGTAGTTTCCGGACAGCCCAGGGAGGCTACACCTTC. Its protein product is CASSFRTAQGGYTF.

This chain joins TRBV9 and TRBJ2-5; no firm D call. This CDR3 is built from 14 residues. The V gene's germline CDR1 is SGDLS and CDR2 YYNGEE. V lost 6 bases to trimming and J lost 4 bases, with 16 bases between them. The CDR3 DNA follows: TGTGCCAGCAACCAACTTGATACTGGAGAGACCCAGTACTTC. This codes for CASNQLDTGETQYF.

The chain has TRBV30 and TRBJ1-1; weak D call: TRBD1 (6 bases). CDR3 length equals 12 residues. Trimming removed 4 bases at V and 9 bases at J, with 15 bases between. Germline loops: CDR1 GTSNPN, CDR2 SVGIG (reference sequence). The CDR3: CAWTRDISQAFF. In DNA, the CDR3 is TGTGCCTGGACCAGGGACATATCCCAAGCTTTCTTT.

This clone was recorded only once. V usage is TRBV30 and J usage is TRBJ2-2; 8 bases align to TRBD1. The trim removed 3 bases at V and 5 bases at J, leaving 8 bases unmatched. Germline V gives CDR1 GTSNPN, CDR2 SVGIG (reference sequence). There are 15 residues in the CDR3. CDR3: CAWRLRGLRTGELFF. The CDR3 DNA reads TGTGCCTGGAGGCTCAGGGGGCTAAGGACCGGGGAGCTGTTTTTT.

CDR3 residues: CASSLGGSDQPQHF. The CDR3 bases are TGTGCCAGCAGCTTAGGTGGTTCAGATCAGCCCCAGCATTTT. The chain joins TRBV7-9 to TRBJ1-5; D is uncertain. CDR3 length: 14 residues. Trimming cost V 1 base and J 5 bases, with 9 bases left between them. Germline-derived CDR1 and CDR2 are SEHNR and FQNEAQ (reference sequence).

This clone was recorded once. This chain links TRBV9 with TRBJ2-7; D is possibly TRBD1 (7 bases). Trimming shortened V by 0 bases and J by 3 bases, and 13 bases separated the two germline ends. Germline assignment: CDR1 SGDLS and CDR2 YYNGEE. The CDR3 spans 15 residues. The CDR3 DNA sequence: TGTGCCAGCAGCGTAGCGGCAGGGGGGAGCTACGAGCAGTACTTC. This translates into CASSVAAGGSYEQYF.

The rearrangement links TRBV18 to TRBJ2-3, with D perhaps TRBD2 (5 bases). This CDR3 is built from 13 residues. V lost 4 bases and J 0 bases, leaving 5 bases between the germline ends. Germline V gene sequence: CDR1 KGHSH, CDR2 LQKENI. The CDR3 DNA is TGTGCCAGCTCACGGACTAGCACAGATACGCAGTATTTT. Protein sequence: CASSRTSTDTQYF.

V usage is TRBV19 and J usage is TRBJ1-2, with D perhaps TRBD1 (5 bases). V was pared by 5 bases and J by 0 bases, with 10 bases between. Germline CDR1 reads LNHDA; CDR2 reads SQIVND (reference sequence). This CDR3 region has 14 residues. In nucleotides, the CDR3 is TGTGCCAGTAGTTCGTCCAGGGCTAACTATGGCTACACCTTC. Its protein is CASSSSRANYGYTF.

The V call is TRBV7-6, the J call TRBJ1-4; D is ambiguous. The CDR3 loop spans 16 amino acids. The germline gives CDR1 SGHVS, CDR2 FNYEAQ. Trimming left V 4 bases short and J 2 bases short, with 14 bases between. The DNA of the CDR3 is TGTGCCAGCAGCTCAGGCCCAGACGGTACTAATGAAAAACTGTTTTTT. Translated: CASSSGPDGTNEKLFF.

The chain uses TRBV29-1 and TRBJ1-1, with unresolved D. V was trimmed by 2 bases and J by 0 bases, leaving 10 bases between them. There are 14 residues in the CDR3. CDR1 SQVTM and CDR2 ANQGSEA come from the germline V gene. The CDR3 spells CSVESEGVNTEAFF. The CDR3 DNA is TGCAGCGTTGAATCCGAGGGAGTGAACACTGAAGCTTTCTTT.